Listed below are T cell receptor beta chains from one sample, sequenced in a study of shared clonotypes between healthy human individuals. TCRdb's table, derived via immunoSEQ multiplex PCR, lists solely in-frame clones and lacks some. The sample contains a few hundred thousand clones, approximately 79% of which appear only once. Sequencing was carried out using PBMCs. Receptors were obtained from a woman between 35 and 50 years old in good health. Some clones in this sample may be carry-over from other donors' samples. CDR3s include the opening cysteine and the closing phenylalanine or tryptophan. D genes are given only for firm matches. Not every row has a clone size; where given, it reads once, few, many or a size class.

d_call j_call clone_size v_call cdr3_aa cdr3_nt
TRBD2 TRBJ2-3 - TRBV11-3 CASSPSGTSTDTQYF TGTGCCAGCAGTCCTAGCGGGACTAGCACAGATACGCAGTATTTT
- TRBJ2-7 - TRBV9 CASSVALSVYEQYF TGTGCCAGCAGCGTAGCTCTGAGCGTCTACGAGCAGTACTTC
- TRBJ1-5 - TRBV6-5 CASNSNRVQPQHF TGTGCCAGCAATTCAAACAGGGTTCAGCCCCAGCATTTT
TRBD1 TRBJ2-7 - TRBV30 CAGDRGAEQYF TGTGCCGGGGACAGGGGTGCCGAGCAGTACTTC
- TRBJ1-5 - TRBV7-2 CASSLNYDQPQHF TGTGCCAGCAGCTTAAACTATGATCAGCCCCAGCATTTT
TRBD1 TRBJ1-2 - TRBV19 CASSALGTGSTYGYTF TGTGCCAGTAGTGCACTCGGGACAGGGAGTACGTATGGCTACACCTTC
- TRBJ1-3 - TRBV7-9 CASSFWVSSGNTIYF TGTGCCAGCAGCTTCTGGGTTAGCTCTGGAAACACCATATATTTT
TRBD2 TRBJ2-5 - TRBV5-1 CASSLALGLAGSQETQYF TGCGCCAGCAGCTTGGCCCTAGGTCTAGCGGGTTCTCAAGAGACCCAGTACTTC
- TRBJ1-6 - TRBV5-4 CANQQGLHSPLHF TGTGCCAATCAACAGGGACTTCATTCACCCCTCCACTTT
- TRBJ2-3 - TRBV11-3 CASSSSEGPESTDTQYF TGTGCCAGCAGCTCGAGTGAAGGCCCCGAAAGCACAGATACGCAGTATTTT
- TRBJ1-5 - TRBV7-2 CASSPGGGNQPQHF TGTGCCAGCAGCCCCGGGGGCGGCAATCAGCCCCAGCATTTT
- TRBJ2-2 few TRBV6-1 CASVPGTNTGELFF TGTGCCAGCGTCCCGGGAACGAACACCGGGGAGCTGTTTTTT
- TRBJ1-2 - TRBV4-2 CASSQVWTDKDYGYTF TGTGCCAGCAGCCAGGTGTGGACAGATAAGGACTATGGCTACACCTTC
TRBD1 TRBJ1-5 - TRBV7-8 CASSLSWDRGPNQPQHF TGTGCCAGCAGCCTTAGCTGGGACAGGGGGCCCAATCAGCCCCAGCATTTT
TRBD1 TRBJ1-2 - TRBV11-2 CASSFVGDRPSRYGYTF TGTGCCAGCAGCTTTGTTGGGGACAGGCCTTCGCGCTATGGCTACACCTTC
- TRBJ1-4 - TRBV30 CAWSPSGVAEKLFF TGTGCCTGGAGTCCGTCAGGGGTGGCTGAAAAACTGTTTTTT
- TRBJ2-2 - TRBV7-3 CASSTDSSTGELFF TGTGCCAGCAGCACCGACTCATCCACCGGGGAGCTGTTTTTT
- TRBJ1-1 - TRBV5-1 CASSLERGGTEAFF TGCGCCAGCAGCTTGGAAAGGGGTGGTACTGAAGCTTTCTTT
- TRBJ2-1 - TRBV2 CASSDLRSYNEQFF TGTGCCAGCAGTGACCTGCGGTCCTACAATGAGCAGTTCTTC
TRBD2 TRBJ2-1 - TRBV7-3 CASSQVGTSDYNEQFF TGTGCCAGCAGCCAGGTCGGGACTAGCGACTACAATGAGCAGTTCTTC
- TRBJ2-5 - TRBV7-9 CASSLEYSRGGHQETQYF TGTGCCAGCAGCTTAGAGTACAGCAGGGGGGGACACCAAGAGACCCAGTACTTC
- TRBJ2-2 few TRBV5-4 CASSPPGGPGYGELFF TGTGCCAGCAGCCCCCCCGGGGGCCCGGGGTACGGGGAGCTGTTTTTT
TRBD2 TRBJ2-1 - TRBV7-2 CASSPGTSANEQFF TGTGCCAGCAGCCCCGGGACTAGCGCCAATGAGCAGTTCTTC
TRBD2 TRBJ2-5 - TRBV4-1 CASSQDPGGIAGQETQYF TGCGCCAGCAGCCAAGATCCAGGTGGGATAGCGGGGCAAGAGACCCAGTACTTC
- TRBJ2-6 - TRBV7-9 CASSPRVSGANVLTF TGTGCCAGCAGCCCTCGGGTCTCTGGGGCCAACGTCCTGACTTTC
- TRBJ2-1 - TRBV11-2 CASRPGSSYNEQFF TGTGCCAGCAGACCTGGGTCCTCCTACAATGAGCAGTTCTTC
TRBD1 TRBJ2-1 - TRBV2 CASSGQGYNEQFF TGTGCCAGCAGTGGACAGGGGTACAATGAGCAGTTCTTC
- TRBJ2-3 few TRBV10-3 CAISESEAADTQYF TGTGCCATCAGTGAGTCCGAGGCCGCAGATACGCAGTATTTT
- TRBJ1-4 once TRBV6-1 CASSEGGAGEKLFF TGTGCCAGCAGTGAGGGGGGGGCCGGTGAAAAACTGTTTTTT
TRBD1 TRBJ2-7 - TRBV27 CASSSRRGQGMRRPYEQYF TGTGCCAGCAGTTCCCGGCGGGGACAGGGTATGAGGCGACCCTACGAGCAGTACTTC
TRBD1 TRBJ2-5 - TRBV7-9 CASSLVPPRDSQETQYF TGTGCCAGCAGCTTAGTACCTCCCCGGGACAGCCAAGAGACCCAGTACTTC
TRBD1 TRBJ2-7 - TRBV2 CASSRDRVGYEQYF TGTGCCAGCAGCCGGGACAGGGTTGGGTACGAGCAGTACTTC